This TCR beta chain was obtained from a study of cytomegalovirus exposure and HLA in healthy donors. Comment on this clone: Its target is not known.

Primers for the PCR totalled 60 Vbeta and 13 Jbeta. Original methodology: In a later analysis, roughly 10 million of tens of millions of unique beta chains occurred in at least two donors. Sequencing used immunoSEQ multiplex PCR; TCRdb keeps in-frame clones, though not all of them. The DNA was the basis for D and trimming; V, J and clone size are from that table. The table has 140,000 to 150,000 clones, around 75% seen once. Per the germline V gene, CDR1 is MGHRA and CDR2 is YSYEKL. This CDR3 has 14 residues. V gave up 3 bases and J gave up 7 bases, with 16 bases separating them. Regarding the study as a whole: Later genetic work tied a missense DCLRE1C variant to beta-chain V and J trimming. Most TCR sequences showed up rarely, but some public TCRs showed up in many donors.

This sequence was found in a man aged 25 to 45 in good health and CMV-seronegative. V is TRBV4-1 and J is TRBJ2-7; D may be TRBD1 (6 bases). The sample comprised PBMCs. The CDR3 reads CASSHDYREGEQYF. The CDR3 nucleotides read TGCGCCAGCAGCCACGACTACAGGGAAGGAGAGCAGTACTTC.